A single sample gave rise to the 32 T cell receptor beta chains below, sequenced in a study of CD8+ T cells in alopecia areata. The treatment was: oral pan-JAK inhibitor, 5-10 mg twice daily. cDNA reverse transcribed from extracted RNA served as the sequencing template. Only in-frame clones appear in the TCRdb table, and some are missing; sequencing was by immunoSEQ multiplex PCR. The data show approximately 42,000 clones, with roughly 65% seen just once and 20% to 25% held by the top ten. The sample consisted of CD8+ T cells sorted from blood, taken at week 4, from a patient treated with tofacitinib. These receptor sequences come from a human donor with alopecia areata.

The CDR3 nucleotides read TGCAGCCTTGGGTCCGGGAGTGAGCAGTACTTC. This codes for CSLGSGSEQYF. The V gene is TRBV29-1, the J gene TRBJ2-7, with a tentative D call TRBD2 (6 bases). Germline CDR1 reads SQVTM; CDR2 reads ANQGSEA. The V gene lost 8 bases and the J gene lost 7 bases, with 15 bases spanning the gap. The CDR3 loop spans 11 amino acids.

The chain has TRBV6-5 and TRBJ2-5; D is possibly TRBD1 or TRBD2 (5 bases each). This CDR3 is built from 12 residues. Deletions cut 11 bases from V and 5 bases from J, with 15 bases between. CDR1 is MNHEY and CDR2 is SVGAGI in the germline V gene. The CDR3 reads CALGADGETQYF. CDR3 bases: TGTGCCCTCGGGGCGGACGGGGAGACCCAGTACTTC.

The J gene is TRBJ1-1, the V gene TRBV27; D not certain. The CDR3 runs 13 residues. Germline assignment: CDR1 MNHEY and CDR2 SMNVEV (reference sequence). V shed 6 bases and J shed 1 base, with 9 bases lying between them. The CDR3 region has the DNA TGTGCCAGCAGCGGCACCCCGAACACTGAAGCTTTCTTT. As protein: CASSGTPNTEAFF.

This clone was counted only a few times. The CDR3 protein is CSVEVGDRNYGYTF. CDR3 nucleotide sequence: TGCAGCGTTGAAGTTGGGGACAGGAACTATGGCTACACCTTC. The chain uses TRBV29-1 and TRBJ1-2, with 8 bases identical to TRBD1. CDR1 and CDR2 from the germline V gene are SQVTM and ANQGSEA. J was trimmed by 2 bases and V by 1 base; bases with no gene match: 3. The CDR3 has 14 amino acids.

This chain links TRBV4-3 with TRBJ2-5; tentative D call: TRBD1 (6 bases). Germline CDR1 and CDR2: LGHNA and YSLEER. This CDR3 has 15 residues. The V gene lost 3 bases and the J gene lost 1 base, with 12 bases spanning the gap. CDR3 sequence (DNA): TGCGCCAGCAGCCAGATCCTACAGGGCCAAGAGACCCAGTACTTC. It is translated as CASSQILQGQETQYF.

This clone was detected only a few times. V and J are TRBV19 and TRBJ2-3; possibly TRBD2 for D (5 bases). Germline CDR1 LNHDA, CDR2 SQIVND (reference sequence). V lost 11 bases and J 4 bases, leaving 19 bases between the germline ends. The CDR3 sequence is 14 residues long. Here the CDR3 DNA reads TGTGCCGGAGGTCCCCCGACTCAGGCAGATACGCAGTATTTT. Protein sequence: CAGGPPTQADTQYF. The whole variable domain, remainder taken from reference TRBV19 and TRBJ2-3, is DGGITQSPKYLFRKEGQNVTLSCEQNLNHDAMYWYRQDPGQGLRLIYYSQIVNDFQKGDIAEGYSVSREKKESFPLTVTSAQKNPTAFYLCAGGPPTQADTQYFGPGTRLTVL.

This clone has just a few counts. The CDR3 bases are TGTGCCAGCAGCACTTACGTCCCCTACGAGCAGTACTTC. Its translation: CASSTYVPYEQYF. The gene calls are TRBV11-2 and TRBJ2-7, with D hard to call. Trimming shortened V by 5 bases and J by 2 bases, and 10 bases separated the two germline ends. The CDR3 has 13 amino acids. The germline V gene has CDR1 SGHAT and CDR2 FQNNGV.

In its sample, this clone was seen a few times. The CDR3: CASARRDEQFF. DNA of the CDR3: TGTGCCAGCGCAAGGAGGGATGAGCAGTTCTTC. The gene calls are TRBV27 and TRBJ2-1; tentatively, D is TRBD2 (6 bases). The CDR3 consists of 11 residues. V lost 8 bases, J lost 8 bases, and 10 bases lay in between. CDR1 MNHEY and CDR2 SMNVEV come from the germline V gene (reference sequence).

The rearrangement links TRBV4-3 to TRBJ2-7, with a possible D match to TRBD1 (7 bases). The CDR3 is 14 residues long. Germline V gene lookup returns CDR1 LGHNA and CDR2 YSLEER. Between the trimmed V and J ends, which lost 6 bases and 3 bases, there was a span of 15 bases. The CDR3 spells CASSQYRGGYEQYF. Here the CDR3 DNA reads TGCGCCAGCAGTCAATACAGGGGAGGCTACGAGCAGTACTTC.

The CDR3 sequence: CSVEWDGAYEQYF. In DNA, the CDR3 is TGCAGCGTTGAATGGGACGGTGCATACGAGCAGTACTTC. This chain uses TRBV29-1 with TRBJ2-7; D may match TRBD1 or TRBD2 (5 bases each). Germline V gene sequence: CDR1 SQVTM, CDR2 ANQGSEA. The CDR3 loop spans 13 amino acids. Trimming removed 2 bases at V and 4 bases at J, with 12 bases between.

This clone has more than one count but fewer than ten. This chain links TRBV29-1 with TRBJ1-2, with D possibly TRBD1 on 5 matching bases. V lost 0 bases and J lost 8, with 19 bases in between. Germline V gene sequence: CDR1 SQVTM, CDR2 ANQGSEA. The CDR3 has 15 residues. The chain's CDR3 is CSVEDRGTEELGYTF. CDR3 nucleotide sequence: TGCAGCGTTGAAGATCGGGGGACCGAGGAACTAGGCTACACCTTC. Complete variable domain (other parts from reference TRBV29-1 and TRBJ1-2): SAVISQKPSRDICQRGTSLTIQCQVDSQVTMMFWYRQQPGQSLTLIATANQGSEATYESGFVIDKFPISRPNLTFSTLTVSNMSPEDSSIYLCSVEDRGTEELGYTFGSGTRLTVV.

This clone was observed a few times. The J gene is TRBJ2-7, the V gene TRBV5-5; D ambiguous. Per germline, CDR1 SGHKS and CDR2 YYEKEE (reference sequence). Trimming stripped 4 bases from V and 6 bases from J, with 11 bases between. This CDR3 has 12 residues. DNA of the CDR3: TGTGCCAGCAGCGCCGGATTCTCCGAGCAGTACTTC. Protein: CASSAGFSEQYF.

The chain employs TRBV29-1 and TRBJ1-1; TRBD1 is a possible D gene (5 bases). Per germline, CDR1 SQVTM and CDR2 ANQGSEA. Deletions cut 4 bases from V and 3 bases from J, with 15 bases between. The CDR3 has 14 residues. CDR3 bases: TGCAGCGTTGCCTCCACCGACAGTTACACTGAAGCTTTCTTT. Its protein product is CSVASTDSYTEAFF. Together with reference TRBV29-1 and TRBJ1-1, the CDR3 gives the full variable domain: SAVISQKPSRDICQRGTSLTIQCQVDSQVTMMFWYRQQPGQSLTLIATANQGSEATYESGFVIDKFPISRPNLTFSTLTVSNMSPEDSSIYLCSVASTDSYTEAFFGQGTRLTVV.

The rearrangement uses TRBV29-1 and TRBJ2-7; D may be TRBD2 (5 bases). Germline CDR1 is SQVTM and CDR2 is ANQGSEA. The CDR3 has 12 amino acids. V was trimmed by 3 bases and J by 3 bases, leaving 9 bases between them. The chain's CDR3 is CSVEGRGYEQYF. The CDR3 DNA reads as TGCAGCGTTGAGGGGAGAGGCTACGAGCAGTACTTC.

The rearrangement links TRBV27 to TRBJ2-1; D is ambiguous. Trimming pared 3 bases from V and 5 bases from J, leaving 5 bases between. This CDR3 comprises 12 residues. Germline V gene data show CDR1 as MNHEY and CDR2 as SMNVEV (reference sequence). Here the CDR3 reads CASSFLNNEQFF. DNA of the CDR3: TGTGCCAGCAGTTTCCTGAACAATGAGCAGTTCTTC.

The genes are TRBV9 and TRBJ2-3, with a possible D match to TRBD2 (5 bases). V was clipped by 2 bases and J by 4 bases, with 8 bases between them. Germline loops: CDR1 SGDLS, CDR2 YYNGEE. The CDR3 runs 13 residues. As DNA, the CDR3 is TGTGCCAGCAGCGTCAGAGGGTCAGATACGCAGTATTTT. Protein: CASSVRGSDTQYF.

This clone was seen more than once but under ten times. V is TRBV29-1 and J is TRBJ2-1, with 11 nucleotides matching TRBD2. The germline CDR1 and CDR2 sequences are SQVTM and ANQGSEA. This CDR3 comprises 13 residues. Unmatched junction bases numbered 5, after V lost 5 bases and J lost 8 bases. CDR3 in amino acids: CSVYSGGGYEQFF. In DNA form, the CDR3 reads TGCAGCGTTTATAGCGGGGGGGGCTATGAGCAGTTCTTC.

This chain connects TRBV29-1 to TRBJ1-2; no firm D call. CDR1 and CDR2 (germline): SQVTM, ANQGSEA. The germline V and J ends were trimmed by 3 bases and 2 bases, with 10 bases remaining between them. The CDR3 runs to 13 residues. CDR3 nucleotides: TGCAGCGTTGATTTCTCCGAGAACTATGGCTACACCTTC. Translating gives CSVDFSENYGYTF.

The chain uses TRBV11-2 and TRBJ2-1; 7 positions match TRBD2. This CDR3 has 16 amino acids. The germline CDR1 and CDR2 sequences are SGHAT and FQNNGV. V was pared by 3 bases and J by 1 base, with 6 bases of the junction left unmatched. As DNA, the CDR3 is TGTGCCAGCAGCTTTGGATGGGGGGGGTCCTACAATGAGCAGTTCTTC. The encoded protein is CASSFGWGGSYNEQFF.

This CDR3 is CASSLVEGQYSPLHF. Here the CDR3 DNA reads TGTGCCAGCAGCTTAGTTGAGGGGCAGTATTCACCCCTCCACTTT. This chain links TRBV7-9 with TRBJ1-6; D perhaps matches TRBD1 (5 bases). CDR1 and CDR2 from the germline V gene are SEHNR and FQNEAQ (reference sequence). V lost 1 base and J 8 bases, leaving 12 bases between the germline ends. The CDR3 is made up of 15 amino acids. Based on the CDR3 plus reference TRBV7-9 and TRBJ1-6, the full variable domain is DTGVSQNPRHKITKRGQNVTFRCDPISEHNRLYWYRQTLGQGPEFLTYFQNEAQLEKSRLLSDRFSAERPKGSFSTLEIQRTEQGDSAMYLCASSLVEGQYSPLHFGNGTRLTVT.

The V gene is TRBV15, the J gene TRBJ1-5; D may be TRBD1 (5 bases). Germline CDR1 LNHNV, CDR2 YYDKDF (reference sequence). Trimming removed 8 bases from V and 2 bases from J, with 10 bases in between. The CDR3 has 13 residues. CDR3 nucleotides: TGTGCCACCGGGGGTATTGGCAATCAGCCCCAGCATTTT. This encodes CATGGIGNQPQHF.

The chain combines TRBV27 with TRBJ2-3; no clear D. V lost 8 bases and J 4 bases, leaving 13 bases between the germline ends. The CDR3 spans 13 residues. Germline values: CDR1 MNHEY, CDR2 SMNVEV (reference sequence). DNA for the CDR3: TGTGCCAGCGGGTCCCCGGTTTCAGATACGCAGTATTTT. It translates to CASGSPVSDTQYF.

The chain uses TRBV14 and TRBJ1-1; D ambiguous. Deletions cut 5 bases from V and 2 bases from J, with 9 bases between. Germline CDR1 SGHDN, CDR2 FVKESK. The CDR3 is 13 residues long. In nucleotides, the CDR3 is TGTGCCAGCAGCTATCGGCGTAACACTGAAGCTTTCTTT. It codes for CASSYRRNTEAFF.

V usage is TRBV29-1 and J usage is TRBJ1-5; perhaps TRBD1 as D (5 bases). This CDR3 contains 12 residues. V lost 0 bases to trimming and J lost 5 bases, with 5 bases between them. Germline lookup yields CDR1 SQVTM and CDR2 ANQGSEA. The DNA for the CDR3 is TGCAGCGTTGAAGAAGGGGATCAGCCCCAGCATTTT. It codes for CSVEEGDQPQHF.

This sequence joins TRBV4-1 and TRBJ2-2; D uncertain. The germline V gene has CDR1 MGHRA and CDR2 YSYEKL. This CDR3 comprises 13 residues. Trimming took 1 base from V and 8 from J, leaving 8 bases between them. This chain's CDR3 is CASSQVTLGELFF. CDR3 in DNA: TGCGCCAGCAGCCAAGTAACCCTAGGGGAGCTGTTTTTT.

The J gene is TRBJ1-4, the V gene TRBV30; a possible D gene is TRBD1 (5 bases). V dropped 8 bases and J dropped 11 bases, with 15 bases sitting between them. There are 11 residues in the CDR3. Germline loops: CDR1 GTSNPN, CDR2 SVGIG (reference sequence). The CDR3, as DNA: TGTGCCCTAGGTGAGGGGAGGAAACTGTTTTTT. It translates to CALGEGRKLFF.

This chain joins TRBV7-9 and TRBJ2-1; D is undetermined. CDR1 and CDR2 (germline): SEHNR, FQNEAQ (reference sequence). Trimming took off 3 bases at V and 5 bases at J, with 5 bases between the two ends. This CDR3 region has 12 residues. DNA of the CDR3: TGTGCCAGCAGCTTGGGTAACAATGAGCAGTTCTTC. Protein sequence: CASSLGNNEQFF.

V is TRBV10-3 and J is TRBJ1-1; a possible D gene is TRBD1 (5 bases). Germline V gene data show CDR1 as ENHRY and CDR2 as SYGVKD. The CDR3 is 17 amino acids. Trimming pared 10 bases from V and 2 bases from J, leaving 26 bases between. Written as DNA, the CDR3 is TGTGCCACCAGAACACCGGGACCACCGGCCCAAAACACTGAAGCTTTCTTT. It encodes CATRTPGPPAQNTEAFF.

Regarding this clone: This sample includes further DNA sequences coding for the same CDR3. The J gene is TRBJ2-3, the V gene TRBV27; no clear D gene. Germline lookup yields CDR1 MNHEY and CDR2 SMNVEV (reference sequence). V was pared by 6 bases and J by 2 bases, with 6 bases between. This CDR3 region has 12 residues. For the CDR3, the DNA is TGTGCCAGCAGCTCTTTCACAGATACGCAGTATTTT. Protein sequence: CASSSFTDTQYF.

The chain carries TRBV4-3 and TRBJ2-2; perhaps D is TRBD1 or TRBD2 (5 bases each). Germline V gene lookup returns CDR1 LGHNA and CDR2 YSLEER. The CDR3 is made up of 19 amino acids. Trimming removed 1 base at V and 9 bases at J, with 27 bases between. The CDR3 sequence is CASSQAVWGIRERLRELFF. For the CDR3, the DNA is TGCGCCAGCAGCCAAGCAGTTTGGGGGATTAGGGAACGCCTCAGGGAGCTGTTTTTT.

The rearrangement uses TRBV4-1 and TRBJ2-6; D remains unclear. CDR3 length: 15 amino acids. V lost 4 bases and J lost 0, with 7 bases in between. Germline V lookup: CDR1 MGHRA, CDR2 YSYEKL. This CDR3 is CASSPEFSGANVLTF. For the CDR3, the DNA is TGCGCCAGCAGCCCGGAGTTCTCTGGGGCCAACGTCCTGACTTTC.

The chain couples TRBV6-4 to TRBJ2-1; 14 bases line up with TRBD2. In germline, CDR1 is MRHNA, CDR2 SNTAGT. This CDR3 region has 15 residues. V was pared by 4 bases and J by 4 bases, with 0 bases of the junction left unmatched. CDR3 residues: CASSGTSGGYNEQFF. The CDR3 DNA follows: TGTGCCAGCAGTGGGACTAGCGGGGGGTACAATGAGCAGTTCTTC.